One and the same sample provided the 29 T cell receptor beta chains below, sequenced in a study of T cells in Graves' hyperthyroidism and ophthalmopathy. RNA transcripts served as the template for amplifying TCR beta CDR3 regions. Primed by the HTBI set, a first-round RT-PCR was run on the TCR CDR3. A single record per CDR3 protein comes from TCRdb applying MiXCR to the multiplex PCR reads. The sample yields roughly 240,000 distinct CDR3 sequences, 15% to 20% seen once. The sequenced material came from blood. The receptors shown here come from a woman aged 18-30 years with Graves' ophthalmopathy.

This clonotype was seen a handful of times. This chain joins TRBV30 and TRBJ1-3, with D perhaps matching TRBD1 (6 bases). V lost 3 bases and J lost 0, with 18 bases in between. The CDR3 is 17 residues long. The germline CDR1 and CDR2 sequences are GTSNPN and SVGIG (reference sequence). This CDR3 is CAWSPRQETFSGNTIYF. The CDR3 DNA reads TGTGCCTGGAGCCCCCGACAGGAGACCTTCTCTGGAAACACCATATATTTT.

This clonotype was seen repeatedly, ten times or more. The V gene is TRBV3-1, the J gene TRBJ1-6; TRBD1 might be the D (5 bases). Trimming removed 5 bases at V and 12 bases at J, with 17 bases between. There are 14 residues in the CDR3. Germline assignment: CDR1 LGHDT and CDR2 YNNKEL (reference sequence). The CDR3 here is CASSYRDLGKPLHF. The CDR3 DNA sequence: TGTGCCAGCAGCTACCGGGACCTTGGAAAACCCCTCCACTTT.

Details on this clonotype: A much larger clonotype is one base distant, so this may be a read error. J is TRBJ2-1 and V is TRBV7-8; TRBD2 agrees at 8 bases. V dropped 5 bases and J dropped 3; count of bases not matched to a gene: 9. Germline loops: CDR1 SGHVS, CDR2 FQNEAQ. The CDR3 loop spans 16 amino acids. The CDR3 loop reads CASSDGGLGLYNEQFF. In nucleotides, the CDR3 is TGTGCCAGCAGCGACGGGGGACTAGGACTCTACAATGAGCAGTTCTTC.

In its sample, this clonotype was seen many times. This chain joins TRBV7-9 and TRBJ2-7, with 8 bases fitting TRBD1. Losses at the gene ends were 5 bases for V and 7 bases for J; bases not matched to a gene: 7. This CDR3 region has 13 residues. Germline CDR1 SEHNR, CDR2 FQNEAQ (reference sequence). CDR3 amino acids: CASSPPGGKEQYF. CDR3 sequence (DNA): TGTGCCAGCAGCCCCCCAGGGGGCAAGGAGCAGTACTTC.

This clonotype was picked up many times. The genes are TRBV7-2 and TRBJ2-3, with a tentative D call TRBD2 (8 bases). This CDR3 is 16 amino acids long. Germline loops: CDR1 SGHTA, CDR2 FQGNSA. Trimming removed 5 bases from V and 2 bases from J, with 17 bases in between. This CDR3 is CASSLGGGGYTDTQYF. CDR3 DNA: TGTGCCAGCAGCCTAGGGGGCGGGGGGTACACAGATACGCAGTATTTT.

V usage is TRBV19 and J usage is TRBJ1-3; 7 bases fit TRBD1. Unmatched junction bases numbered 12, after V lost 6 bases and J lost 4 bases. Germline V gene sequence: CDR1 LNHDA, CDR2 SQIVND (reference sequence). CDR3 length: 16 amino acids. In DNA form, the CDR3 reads TGTGCCAGTAGCCGGGACAGAAGTCCGAAGGGAAACACCATATATTTT. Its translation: CASSRDRSPKGNTIYF.

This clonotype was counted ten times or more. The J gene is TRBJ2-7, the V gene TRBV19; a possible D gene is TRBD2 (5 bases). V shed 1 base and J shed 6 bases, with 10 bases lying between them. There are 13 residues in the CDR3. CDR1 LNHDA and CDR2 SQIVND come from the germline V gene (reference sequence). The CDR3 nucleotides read TGTGCCAGTAGTATAGTGGGAGAGGTCGAGCAGTACTTC. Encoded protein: CASSIVGEVEQYF.

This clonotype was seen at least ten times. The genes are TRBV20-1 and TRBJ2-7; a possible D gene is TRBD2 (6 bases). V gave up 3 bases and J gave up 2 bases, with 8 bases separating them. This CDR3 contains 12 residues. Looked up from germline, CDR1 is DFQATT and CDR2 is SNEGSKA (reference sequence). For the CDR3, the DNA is TGCAGTGCTAGCGGGGGTACCTACGAGCAGTACTTC. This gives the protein CSASGGTYEQYF.

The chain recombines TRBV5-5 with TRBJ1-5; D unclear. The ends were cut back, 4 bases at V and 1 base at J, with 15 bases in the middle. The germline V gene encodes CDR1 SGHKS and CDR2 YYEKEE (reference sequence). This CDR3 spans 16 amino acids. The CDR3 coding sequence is TGTGCCAGCAGCCCCGCGGGCTTTGAGAGCAATCAGCCCCAGCATTTT. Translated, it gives CASSPAGFESNQPQHF.

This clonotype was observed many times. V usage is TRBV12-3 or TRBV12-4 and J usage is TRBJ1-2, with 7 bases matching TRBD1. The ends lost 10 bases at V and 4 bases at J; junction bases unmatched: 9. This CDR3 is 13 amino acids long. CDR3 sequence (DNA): TGTGCCACTGTGATGACAGGGACCTATGGCTACACCTTC. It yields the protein CATVMTGTYGYTF.

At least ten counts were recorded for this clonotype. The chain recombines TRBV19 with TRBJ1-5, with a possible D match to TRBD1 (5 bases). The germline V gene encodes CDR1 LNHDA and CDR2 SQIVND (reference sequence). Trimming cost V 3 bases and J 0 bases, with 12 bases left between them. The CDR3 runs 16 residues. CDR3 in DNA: TGTGCCAGTAGTATGGGGGTCCCGAATAGCAATCAGCCCCAGCATTTT. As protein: CASSMGVPNSNQPQHF.

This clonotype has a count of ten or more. The CDR3 region is CASRRTSGRVNEQFF. In DNA form, the CDR3 reads TGTGCCAGCAGACGGACTAGCGGGAGAGTGAATGAGCAGTTCTTC. The rearrangement links TRBV27 to TRBJ2-1, with 13 bases that match TRBD2. The CDR3 is made up of 15 amino acids. CDR1 and CDR2 from the germline V gene are MNHEY and SMNVEV (reference sequence). V lost 6 bases to trimming and J lost 7 bases; unmatched junction nucleotides: 6.

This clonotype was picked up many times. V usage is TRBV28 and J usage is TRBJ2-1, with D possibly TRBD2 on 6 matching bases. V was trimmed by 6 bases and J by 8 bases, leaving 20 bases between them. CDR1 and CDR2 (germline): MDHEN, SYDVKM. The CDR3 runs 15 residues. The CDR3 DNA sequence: TGTGCCAGCAGGCCCAAGACTAGAGTGGGCCATGAGCAGTTCTTC. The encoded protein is CASRPKTRVGHEQFF.

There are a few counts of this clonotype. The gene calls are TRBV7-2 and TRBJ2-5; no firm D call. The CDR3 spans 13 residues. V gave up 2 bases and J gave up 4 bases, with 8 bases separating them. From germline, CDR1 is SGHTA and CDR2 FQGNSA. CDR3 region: CASSLFRSETQYF. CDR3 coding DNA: TGTGCCAGCAGCTTATTTCGATCAGAGACCCAGTACTTC. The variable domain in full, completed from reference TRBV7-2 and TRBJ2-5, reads GAGVSQSPSNKVTEKGKDVELRCDPISGHTALYWYRQSLGQGLEFLIYFQGNSAPDKSGLPSDRFSAERTGGSVSTLTIQRTQQEDSAVYLCASSLFRSETQYFGPGTRLLVL.

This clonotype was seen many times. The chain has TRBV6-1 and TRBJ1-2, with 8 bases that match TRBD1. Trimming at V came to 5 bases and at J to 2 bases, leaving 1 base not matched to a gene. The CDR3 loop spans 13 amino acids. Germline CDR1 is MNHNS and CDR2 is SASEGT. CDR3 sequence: CASSRQGNYGYTF. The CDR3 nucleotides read TGTGCCAGCAGTCGACAGGGGAACTATGGCTACACCTTC.

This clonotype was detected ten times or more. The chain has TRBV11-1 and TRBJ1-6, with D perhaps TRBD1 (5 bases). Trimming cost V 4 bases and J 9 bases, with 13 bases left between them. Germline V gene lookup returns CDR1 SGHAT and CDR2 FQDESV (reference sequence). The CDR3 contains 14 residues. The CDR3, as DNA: TGTGCCAGCAGCTCCTCGACAGCGGGTTCACCCCTCCACTTT. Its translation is CASSSSTAGSPLHF.

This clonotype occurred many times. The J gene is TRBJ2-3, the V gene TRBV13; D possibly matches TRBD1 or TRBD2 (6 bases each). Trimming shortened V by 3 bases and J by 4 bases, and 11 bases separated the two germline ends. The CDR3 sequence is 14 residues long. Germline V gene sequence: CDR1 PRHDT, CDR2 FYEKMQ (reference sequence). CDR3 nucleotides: TGTGCCAGCAGCTTCAGGGGAGGAGCAGATACGCAGTATTTT. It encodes CASSFRGGADTQYF. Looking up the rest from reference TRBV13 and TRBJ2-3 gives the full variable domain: AAGVIQSPRHLIKEKRETATLKCYPIPRHDTVYWYQQGPGQDPQFLISFYEKMQSDKGSIPDRFSAQQFSDYHSELNMSSLELGDSALYFCASSFRGGADTQYFGPGTRLTVL.

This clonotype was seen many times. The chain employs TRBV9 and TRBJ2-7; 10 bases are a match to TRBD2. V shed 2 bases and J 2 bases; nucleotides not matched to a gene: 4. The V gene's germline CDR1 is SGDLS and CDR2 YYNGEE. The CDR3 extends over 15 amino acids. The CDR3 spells CASSVGSGGAYEQYF. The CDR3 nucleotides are TGTGCCAGCAGCGTGGGAAGCGGGGGGGCCTACGAGCAGTACTTC. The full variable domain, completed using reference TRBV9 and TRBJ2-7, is DSGVTQTPKHLITATGQRVTLRCSPRSGDLSVYWYQQSLDQGLQFLIQYYNGEERAKGNILERFSAQQFPDLHSELNLSSLELGDSALYFCASSVGSGGAYEQYFGPGTRLTVT.

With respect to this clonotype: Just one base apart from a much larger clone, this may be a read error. The CDR3: CASGIGGGFGYTF. CDR3 coding DNA: TGTGCCAGCGGAATAGGGGGGGGCTTTGGCTACACCTTC. The chain combines TRBV6-2 or TRBV6-3 with TRBJ1-2; possibly TRBD1 for D (6 bases). Trimming took off 8 bases at V and 7 bases at J, with 17 bases between the two ends. The CDR3 runs 13 residues. CDR1 MNHEY and CDR2 SVGEGT come from the germline V gene.

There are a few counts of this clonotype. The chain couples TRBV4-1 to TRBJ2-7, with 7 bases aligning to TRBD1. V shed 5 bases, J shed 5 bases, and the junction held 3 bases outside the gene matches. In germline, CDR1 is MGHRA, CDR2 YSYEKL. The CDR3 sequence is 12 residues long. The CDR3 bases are TGCGCCAGCAGCTCGGGACAGCACGAGCAGTACTTC. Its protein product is CASSSGQHEQYF.

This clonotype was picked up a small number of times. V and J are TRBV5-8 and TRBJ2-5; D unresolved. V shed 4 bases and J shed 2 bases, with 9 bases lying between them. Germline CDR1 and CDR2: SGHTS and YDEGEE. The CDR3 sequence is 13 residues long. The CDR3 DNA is TGTGCCAGCAGCCCCGCAGCTCAAGAGACCCAGTACTTC. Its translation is CASSPAAQETQYF.

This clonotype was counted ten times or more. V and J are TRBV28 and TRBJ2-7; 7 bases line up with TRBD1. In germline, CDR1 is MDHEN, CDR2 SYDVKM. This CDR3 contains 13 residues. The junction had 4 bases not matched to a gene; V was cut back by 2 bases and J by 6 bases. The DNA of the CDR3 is TGTGCCAGCAGTTTAGGAGAGGGGGCCGAGCAGTACTTC. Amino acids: CASSLGEGAEQYF.

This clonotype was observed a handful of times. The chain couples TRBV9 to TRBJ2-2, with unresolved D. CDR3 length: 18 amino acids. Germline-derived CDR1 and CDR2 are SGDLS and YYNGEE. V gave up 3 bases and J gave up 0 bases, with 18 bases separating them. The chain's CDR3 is CASSGRILRRANTGELFF. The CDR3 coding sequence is TGTGCCAGCAGCGGCCGAATCCTCAGGCGCGCGAACACCGGGGAGCTGTTTTTT.

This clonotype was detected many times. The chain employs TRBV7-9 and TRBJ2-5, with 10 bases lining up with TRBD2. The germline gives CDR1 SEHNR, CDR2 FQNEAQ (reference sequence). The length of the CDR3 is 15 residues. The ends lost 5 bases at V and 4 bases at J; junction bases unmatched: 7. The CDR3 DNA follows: TGTGCCAGCAGCCCCTCATTAGCGGGGGGAGAGACCCAGTACTTC. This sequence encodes CASSPSLAGGETQYF. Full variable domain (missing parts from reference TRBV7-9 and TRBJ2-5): DTGVSQNPRHKITKRGQNVTFRCDPISEHNRLYWYRQTLGQGPEFLTYFQNEAQLEKSRLLSDRFSAERPKGSFSTLEIQRTEQGDSAMYLCASSPSLAGGETQYFGPGTRLLVL.

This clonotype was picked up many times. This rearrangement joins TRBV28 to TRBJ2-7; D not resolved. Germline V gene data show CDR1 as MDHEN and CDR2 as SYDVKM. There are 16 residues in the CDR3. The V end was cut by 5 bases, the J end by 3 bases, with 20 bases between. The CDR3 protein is CASSLNSLGRDYEQYF. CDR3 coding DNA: TGTGCCAGCAGTCTGAACTCTTTGGGCAGAGACTACGAGCAGTACTTC. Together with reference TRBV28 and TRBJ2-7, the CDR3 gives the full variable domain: DVKVTQSSRYLVKRTGEKVFLECVQDMDHENMFWYRQDPGLGLRLIYFSYDVKMKEKGDIPEGYSVSREKKERFSLILESASTNQTSMYLCASSLNSLGRDYEQYFGPGTRLTVT.

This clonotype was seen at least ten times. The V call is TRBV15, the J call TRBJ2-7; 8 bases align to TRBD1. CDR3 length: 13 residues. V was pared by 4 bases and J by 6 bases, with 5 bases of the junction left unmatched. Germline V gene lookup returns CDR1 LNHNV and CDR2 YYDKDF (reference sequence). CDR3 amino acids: CATSTRQGREQYF. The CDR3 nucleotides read TGTGCCACCAGCACTCGACAGGGGCGCGAGCAGTACTTC.

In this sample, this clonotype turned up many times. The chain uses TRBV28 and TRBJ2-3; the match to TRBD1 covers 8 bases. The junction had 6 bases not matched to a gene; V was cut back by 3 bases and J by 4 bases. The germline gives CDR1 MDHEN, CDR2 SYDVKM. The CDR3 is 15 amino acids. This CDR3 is CASSLDREIADTQYF. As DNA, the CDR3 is TGTGCCAGCAGTTTGGACAGGGAAATTGCAGATACGCAGTATTTT.

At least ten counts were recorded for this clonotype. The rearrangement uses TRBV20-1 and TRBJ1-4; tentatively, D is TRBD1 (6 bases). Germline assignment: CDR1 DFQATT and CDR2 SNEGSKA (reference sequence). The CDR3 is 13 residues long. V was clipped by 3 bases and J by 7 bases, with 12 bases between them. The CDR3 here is CSARAGASEKLFF. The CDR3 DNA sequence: TGCAGTGCTAGGGCAGGGGCAAGTGAAAAACTGTTTTTT.

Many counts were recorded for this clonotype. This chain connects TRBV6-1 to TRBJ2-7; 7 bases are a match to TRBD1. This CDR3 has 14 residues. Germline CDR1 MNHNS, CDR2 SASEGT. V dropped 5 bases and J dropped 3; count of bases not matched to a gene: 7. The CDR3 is CASSYLGTDYEQYF. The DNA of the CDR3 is TGTGCCAGCAGTTACTTAGGGACAGACTACGAGCAGTACTTC.